These 20 T cell receptor beta chains were sequenced from one sample in a study of OX40 agonist ivuxolimab in advanced cancers. Measured with immunoSEQ multiplex PCR; TCRdb has only the in-frame clones, and not every one. The table includes tens of thousands of clones, 84% detected once. Material: CD4+ or CD8+ T cells sorted from blood, obtained in a trial of the OX40 agonist ivuxolimab. The receptors stem from an adult with an advanced solid tumor such as melanoma, head and neck, liver or kidney cancer.

In its sample, this clone ranks as medium-sized (0.01 to 0.1%). This sequence joins TRBV2 and TRBJ1-5, with a tentative D call TRBD1 (6 bases). The CDR3 runs 15 residues. From germline, CDR1 is SNHLY and CDR2 FYNNEI. V was shortened by 5 bases and J by 7 bases, with 18 bases between the two germline ends. The CDR3 here is CASSTYTRGGQPQHF. Here the CDR3 DNA reads TGTGCCAGCAGTACCTACACCAGGGGAGGGCAGCCCCAGCATTTT.

This clone was observed a single time. The CDR3 DNA sequence: TGTGCCAGCAGCTTGGCAGCAGGGAACCCAAATCAGCCCCAGCATTTT. Its protein product is CASSLAAGNPNQPQHF. The chain links TRBV5-6 to TRBJ1-5; perhaps TRBD1 as D (5 bases). The CDR3 is made up of 16 amino acids. Trimming shortened V by 0 bases and J by 4 bases, and 14 bases separated the two germline ends. Germline CDR1 is SGHDT and CDR2 is YYEEEE.

This sequence joins TRBV6-5 and TRBJ1-2, with TRBD1 matching 9 bases. Germline CDR1 is MNHEY and CDR2 is SVGAGI. The CDR3 runs to 15 residues. The J segment lost 3 bases and the V segment lost 6 bases, leaving 8 bases of the junction unmatched. CDR3 sequence reads: CASRRQQGAYYGYTF. CDR3 DNA sequence: TGTGCCAGCAGGCGGCAACAGGGGGCATACTATGGCTACACCTTC.

This chain connects TRBV4-3 to TRBJ2-2; 8 positions agree with TRBD1. Looked up from germline, CDR1 is LGHNA and CDR2 is YSLEER. The J segment lost 4 bases and the V segment lost 1 base, leaving 2 bases of the junction unmatched. The CDR3 has 15 amino acids. The CDR3: CASSQGTGSTGELFF. The CDR3 region has the DNA TGCGCCAGCAGCCAAGGGACAGGGAGCACCGGGGAGCTGTTTTTT.

CDR3 protein: CASSKEYRTGWSSYEQYF. DNA for the CDR3: TGTGCCAGCAGCAAAGAGTATAGGACAGGGTGGAGCTCCTACGAGCAGTACTTC. The chain links TRBV21-1 to TRBJ2-7; the table names TRBD1, a call not compared with the DNA. TRBV21-1 constitutes a pseudogene. The CDR3 is 18 amino acids.

V and J are TRBV28 and TRBJ2-7; 8 bases line up with TRBD2. The CDR3 contains 16 residues. Per germline, CDR1 MDHEN and CDR2 SYDVKM. V gave up 3 bases and J gave up 3 bases; unmatched junction bases: 10. The CDR3 region has the DNA TGTGCCAGCAGTTTGGGCTCCTCGGGGGGGCTCTACGAGCAGTACGTC. It yields the protein CASSLGSSGGLYEQYV.

The CDR3 protein is CASSPNAGTGDEQYF. CDR3 bases: TGTGCCAGCTCACCTAACGCCGGGACAGGGGACGAGCAGTACTTC. This chain joins TRBV18 and TRBJ2-7; 10 bases line up with TRBD1. Germline V gives CDR1 KGHSH, CDR2 LQKENI. Trimming took 3 bases from V and 5 from J; bases not matched to a gene: 7. The CDR3 contains 15 residues.

The chain has TRBV29-1 and TRBJ2-5; 14 nucleotides line up with TRBD2. The CDR3 is 23 amino acids. The germline V gene has CDR1 SQVTM and CDR2 ANQGSEA. J was trimmed by 2 bases and V by 4 bases; bases with no gene match: 27. CDR3 nucleotide sequence: TGCAGCGTTGGAGGAGTTCCCTCATCAATGACTAGCGGGAGGGAGGGAAGGCAAGAGACCCAGTACTTC. This sequence encodes CSVGGVPSSMTSGREGRQETQYF.

This clone occurred once. The genes are TRBV6-1 and TRBJ1-5; D is perhaps TRBD1 (6 bases). Per germline, CDR1 MNHNS and CDR2 SASEGT. Trimming cost V 6 bases and J 0 bases, with 9 bases left between them. This CDR3 region has 14 residues. The CDR3 DNA reads as TGTGCCAGCAGGGGGGCGTATAGCAATCAGCCCCAGCATTTT. Protein product: CASRGAYSNQPQHF.

The rearrangement uses TRBV5-6 and TRBJ1-1, with D hard to call. The germline V and J ends were trimmed by 3 bases and 2 bases, with 8 bases remaining between them. CDR3 size: 13 residues. Germline V gene lookup returns CDR1 SGHDT and CDR2 YYEEEE. The CDR3 region is CASSWHPNTEAFF. DNA of the CDR3: TGTGCCAGCAGCTGGCACCCAAACACTGAAGCTTTCTTT. The full variable domain, with the rest looked up from reference TRBV5-6 and TRBJ1-1, is DAGVTQSPTHLIKTRGQQVTLRCSPKSGHDTVSWYQQALGQGPQFIFQYYEEEERQRGNFPDRFSGHQFPNYSSELNVNALLLGDSALYLCASSWHPNTEAFFGQGTRLTVV.

CDR3 coding DNA: TGTGCCAGCGATAGAGGGTCCCAGCATTTT. Encoded protein: CASDRGSQHF. The rearrangement uses TRBV7-4 and TRBJ1-5; D uncertain. Germline V gives CDR1 SGHVT, CDR2 SQSDAQ. V lost 8 bases and J lost 11, with 10 bases in between. The CDR3 sequence is 10 residues long.

Only a few counts were recorded for this clone. Other DNA sequences in the same sample also yield this CDR3. V usage is TRBV18 and J usage is TRBJ2-1; 7 bases align to TRBD1. The CDR3 runs 13 residues. The germline V gene has CDR1 KGHSH and CDR2 LQKENI. V gave up 6 bases and J gave up 5 bases; unmatched junction bases: 4. Here the CDR3 reads CASSPGTDNEQFF. The CDR3 DNA reads TGTGCCAGCTCTCCCGGGACAGACAATGAGCAGTTCTTC.

This chain joins TRBV28 and TRBJ1-4, with D hard to call. CDR1 and CDR2 from the germline V gene are MDHEN and SYDVKM. Deletions cut 5 bases from V and 10 bases from J, with 8 bases between. This CDR3 has 11 amino acids. CDR3 bases: TGTGCCAGCAGTCTCGAGGGAAAACTGTTTTTT. Translating gives CASSLEGKLFF.

The rearrangement links TRBV7-2 to TRBJ2-3; D possibly corresponds to TRBD2 (6 bases). The CDR3 has 12 residues. The V end was cut by 1 base, the J end by 8 bases, with 7 bases between. Per the germline V gene, CDR1 is SGHTA and CDR2 is FQGNSA. CDR3: CASSLEGGTQYF. CDR3 sequence (DNA): TGTGCCAGCAGCTTAGAGGGAGGTACGCAGTATTTT.

The chain combines TRBV6-5 with TRBJ1-2; D possibly corresponds to TRBD1 (6 bases). Trimming removed 7 bases from V and 6 bases from J, with 18 bases in between. The germline CDR1 and CDR2 sequences are MNHEY and SVGAGI. This CDR3 comprises 14 residues. The CDR3: CASTPAGGGDGYTF. Written as DNA, the CDR3 is TGTGCCAGCACCCCCGCCGGAGGGGGTGATGGCTACACCTTC.

This clone was seen a handful of times. The gene calls are TRBV7-9 and TRBJ1-4, with no clear D. The germline V gene encodes CDR1 SEHNR and CDR2 FQNEAQ (reference sequence). The CDR3 runs to 12 residues. The V gene lost 5 bases and the J gene lost 8 bases, with 9 bases spanning the gap. The CDR3 reads CASSPSSEKLFF. The CDR3 coding sequence is TGTGCCAGCAGCCCCTCCAGCGAAAAACTGTTTTTT.

The chain has TRBV7-3 and TRBJ2-7; D may match TRBD1 or TRBD2 (7 bases each). V was pared by 4 bases and J by 6 bases, with 16 bases between. Germline V gene data show CDR1 as SGHTA and CDR2 as FQGTGA. The CDR3 runs 14 residues. CDR3 bases: TGTGCCAGCAGCTCCCAGGGGGGGACGATCGAGCAGTACTTC. Translation gives CASSSQGGTIEQYF.

This sequence joins TRBV28 and TRBJ2-5; D may be TRBD2 (6 bases). V shed 10 bases and J shed 13 bases, with 16 bases lying between them. CDR1 and CDR2 from the germline V gene are MDHEN and SYDVKM. The CDR3 has 10 amino acids. CDR3 sequence reads: CATSGSRGYF. CDR3 nucleotide sequence: TGTGCCACCTCCGGGAGCCGGGGGTACTTC.

The chain has TRBV6-5 and TRBJ1-1; D possibly corresponds to TRBD1 (5 bases). The CDR3 contains 13 residues. V lost 5 bases, J lost 3 bases, and 10 bases lay in between. Germline-derived CDR1 and CDR2 are MNHEY and SVGAGI. CDR3 nucleotides: TGTGCCAGCAGTCCCGACAGATACACTGAAGCTTTCTTT. Translating it yields CASSPDRYTEAFF.

The chain joins TRBV5-5 to TRBJ2-4; 7 bases match TRBD2. Germline CDR1 SGHKS, CDR2 YYEKEE (reference sequence). This CDR3 comprises 14 residues. The trim removed 4 bases at V and 8 bases at J, leaving 9 bases unmatched. The CDR3 protein is CASSAGGAGDIQYF. In DNA form, the CDR3 reads TGTGCCAGCAGCGCCGGCGGGGCGGGGGACATTCAGTACTTC.